The 22 T cell receptor beta chains given below trace back to one sample, sequenced in a study of CD8 T cells in Susac syndrome. An input of roughly 0.45 to 1 ug of RNA was subjected to reverse transcription using random hexamers. TCRdb reprocessed the immunoSEQ multiplex PCR reads via MiXCR and lists one record per CDR3 protein. The sample lists under 200,000 distinct CDR3 sequences; around 92% were seen once. Specimen: CD4+ T cells from PBMCs. Every receptor here comes from a human donor in good health.

The chain links TRBV5-1 to TRBJ2-7, with 7 bases fitting TRBD1. V was pared by 4 bases and J by 6 bases, with 10 bases of the junction left unmatched. This CDR3 has 14 residues. Germline V CDR1 and CDR2: SGHRS, YFSETQ. CDR3 nucleotide sequence: TGCGCCAGCAGCCCCTACGACAGGGTTGGCGAGCAGTACTTC. Translated, it gives CASSPYDRVGEQYF.

The J gene is TRBJ2-5, the V gene TRBV5-1, with 12 bases lining up with TRBD2. The CDR3 consists of 16 residues. Germline V gives CDR1 SGHRS, CDR2 YFSETQ. The V gene end was trimmed by 1 base and the J gene end by 1 base; junction bases not matched to a gene: 2. The CDR3 coding sequence is TGCGCCAGCAGCTTGCTACTAGCGGGGGGCCAAGAGACCCAGTACTTC. It codes for CASSLLLAGGQETQYF.

V usage is TRBV3-1 and J usage is TRBJ2-2; D gene uncertain. CDR3 length: 14 amino acids. The ends were cut back, 2 bases at V and 3 bases at J, with 7 bases in the middle. From germline, CDR1 is LGHDT and CDR2 YNNKEL (reference sequence). The CDR3 loop is CASSQHGYTGELFF. CDR3 coding DNA: TGTGCCAGCAGCCAACACGGCTACACCGGGGAGCTGTTTTTT.

The V gene is TRBV29-1, the J gene TRBJ1-2, with D uncertain. Trimming took 2 bases from V and 5 from J, leaving 15 bases between them. CDR1 and CDR2 (germline): SQVTM, ANQGSEA. The length of the CDR3 is 14 residues. The CDR3 here is CSVEYGPRGYGYTF. CDR3 DNA: TGCAGCGTTGAATACGGACCCCGAGGATATGGCTACACCTTC.

This chain joins TRBV25-1 and TRBJ2-2, with D hard to call. The CDR3 consists of 16 residues. The germline V gene encodes CDR1 MGHDK and CDR2 SYGVNS. The ends were cut back, 3 bases at V and 0 bases at J, with 11 bases in the middle. For the CDR3, the DNA is TGTGCCAGCAGTGACGCCGGGCCCCCGAACACCGGGGAGCTGTTTTTT. Protein product: CASSDAGPPNTGELFF.

Only a few counts were recorded for this clonotype. The rearrangement uses TRBV30 and TRBJ2-3; unclear D gene. The CDR3 is 12 residues long. Germline V gives CDR1 GTSNPN, CDR2 SVGIG (reference sequence). Trimming took off 2 bases at V and 3 bases at J, with 6 bases between the two ends. CDR3 amino acids: CAWSPGTDTQYF. The CDR3 bases are TGTGCCTGGAGTCCCGGGACAGATACGCAGTATTTT.

The chain is built from TRBV28 and TRBJ2-2; D is perhaps TRBD1 (7 bases). The CDR3 loop spans 15 amino acids. The V gene's germline CDR1 is MDHEN and CDR2 SYDVKM. Trimming left V 4 bases short and J 4 bases short, with 13 bases between. The CDR3 protein is CASSSNRGLTGELFF. The CDR3 DNA sequence: TGTGCCAGCAGTTCGAACAGGGGACTCACCGGGGAGCTGTTTTTT.

This chain uses TRBV11-2 with TRBJ2-5; tentative D call: TRBD1 (5 bases). Trimming took 6 bases from V and 2 from J, leaving 13 bases between them. The CDR3 spans 14 residues. Germline V gene data show CDR1 as SGHAT and CDR2 as FQNNGV. The CDR3 here is CASSLSRDQETQYF. CDR3 in DNA: TGTGCCAGCAGTCTAAGCAGGGATCAAGAGACCCAGTACTTC.

This clonotype appeared a single time. CDR3: CASRRTSGRNEQYF. The CDR3, as DNA: TGTGCCAGCAGACGGACTAGCGGGAGGAATGAGCAGTACTTC. The chain recombines TRBV6-5 with TRBJ2-7, with 14 bases lining up with TRBD2. V dropped 6 bases and J dropped 7; count of bases not matched to a gene: 5. Germline lookup yields CDR1 MNHEY and CDR2 SVGAGI. This CDR3 comprises 14 residues.

The rearrangement joins TRBV5-6 to TRBJ2-7, with 8 bases identical to TRBD1. Unmatched junction bases numbered 7, after V lost 7 bases and J lost 4 bases. Germline values: CDR1 SGHDT, CDR2 YYEEEE. The CDR3 totals 13 residues. The DNA of the CDR3 is TGTGCCAGCGTTCGGCAGGGGGCTTACGAGCAGTACTTC. The encoded protein is CASVRQGAYEQYF.

This clonotype was seen just once. The chain carries TRBV5-1 and TRBJ1-4; 7 nucleotides match TRBD1. V shed 4 bases, J shed 5 bases, and the junction held 5 bases outside the gene matches. Germline CDR1 SGHRS, CDR2 YFSETQ. CDR3 length: 14 residues. The CDR3 sequence is CASSQGQQNEKLFF. In nucleotides, the CDR3 is TGCGCCAGCAGCCAGGGACAGCAGAATGAAAAACTGTTTTTT.

CDR3 residues: CASSDQVNTEAFF. The CDR3 DNA reads as TGTGCCAGCAGTGATCAGGTGAACACTGAAGCTTTCTTT. This chain connects TRBV12-3 or TRBV12-4 to TRBJ1-1; no clear D. V dropped 5 bases and J dropped 0 bases, with 7 bases sitting between them. The CDR3 has 13 residues.

The chain joins TRBV9 to TRBJ2-1; either TRBD1 or TRBD2 may supply D (5 bases each). Germline lookup yields CDR1 SGDLS and CDR2 YYNGEE. The CDR3 has 15 amino acids. Between the trimmed V and J ends, which lost 0 bases and 2 bases, there was a span of 9 bases. The CDR3 DNA is TGTGCCAGCAGCGTAGGTGGGGGAACCTACAATGAGCAGTTCTTC. Its translation: CASSVGGGTYNEQFF.

The chain links TRBV6-2 or TRBV6-3 to TRBJ2-3; 7 bases are a match to TRBD1. The germline gives CDR1 MNHEY, CDR2 SVGEGT. Trimming removed 4 bases from V and 6 bases from J; junction bases left unmatched: 10. The CDR3 sequence is 15 residues long. In DNA form, the CDR3 reads TGTGCCAGCAGTTTTGGGACAGACTCCTTCGATACGCAGTATTTT. Encoded protein: CASSFGTDSFDTQYF.

The rearrangement joins TRBV29-1 to TRBJ1-3; D gene unclear. This CDR3 is 14 amino acids long. Germline V gene lookup returns CDR1 SQVTM and CDR2 ANQGSEA. The V end was cut by 1 base, the J end by 1 base, with 8 bases between. Here the CDR3 DNA reads TGCAGCGTTGAAGGGGGAGGGTCTGGAAACACCATATATTTT. Protein sequence: CSVEGGGSGNTIYF.

The gene calls are TRBV30 and TRBJ2-4, with 10 bases identical to TRBD2. Germline V gives CDR1 GTSNPN, CDR2 SVGIG (reference sequence). The CDR3 extends over 16 amino acids. V was pared by 0 bases and J by 6 bases, with 8 bases of the junction left unmatched. CDR3 DNA: TGTGCCTGGAGTGTACGGCTAGCGGGAGAGGGAAACATTCAGTACTTC. Translating it yields CAWSVRLAGEGNIQYF.

The chain is built from TRBV6-6 and TRBJ2-7; D is undetermined. CDR1 is MNHNY, CDR2 SVGAGI, per germline (reference sequence). The CDR3 totals 12 residues. V was shortened by 10 bases and J by 3 bases, with 13 bases between the two germline ends. The CDR3 loop reads CATTNLGYEQYF. The CDR3 bases are TGTGCCACCACAAATCTCGGCTACGAGCAGTACTTC.

This sequence joins TRBV20-1 and TRBJ2-7; D uncertain. CDR3 length: 12 amino acids. Germline assignment: CDR1 DFQATT and CDR2 SNEGSKA (reference sequence). V lost 6 bases and J 6 bases, leaving 15 bases between the germline ends. Here the CDR3 reads CSATPRAVEQYF. The CDR3 nucleotides read TGCAGTGCAACCCCTAGAGCTGTCGAGCAGTACTTC.

The J gene is TRBJ2-7, the V gene TRBV7-3; D possibly uses TRBD1 or TRBD2 (6 bases each). Germline CDR1 reads SGHTA; CDR2 reads FQGTGA. V lost 3 bases and J 2 bases, leaving 14 bases between the germline ends. This CDR3 contains 15 residues. In DNA, the CDR3 is TGTGCCAGCAGCTTTTCGGGGGCGGGGCCCTACGAGCAGTACTTC. Translating gives CASSFSGAGPYEQYF.

This clonotype occurred once. J is TRBJ2-5 and V is TRBV3-1, with a weak D call TRBD2 (6 bases). The CDR3 length is 14 residues. CDR1 is LGHDT, CDR2 YNNKEL, per germline (reference sequence). The V end was cut by 4 bases, the J end by 4 bases, with 13 bases between. For the CDR3, the DNA is TGTGCCAGCAGCCTTCAGGAGGGCGTAGAGACCCAGTACTTC. Translation gives CASSLQEGVETQYF.

The chain carries TRBV5-1 and TRBJ2-7; 7 nucleotides line up with TRBD1. Unmatched junction bases numbered 5, after V lost 2 bases and J lost 6 bases. Germline V gene sequence: CDR1 SGHRS, CDR2 YFSETQ. The CDR3 has 13 residues. The chain's CDR3 is CASSFDRAGEQYF. As DNA, the CDR3 is TGCGCCAGCAGCTTTGACAGGGCCGGCGAGCAGTACTTC.

The chain combines TRBV5-4 with TRBJ2-3, with TRBD2 as a possible D gene (6 bases). V dropped 6 bases and J dropped 7 bases, with 21 bases sitting between them. The germline V gene has CDR1 SGHNT and CDR2 YYREEE (reference sequence). The CDR3 length is 15 residues. CDR3 in DNA: TGTGCCAGCAACTGGGCGGGGTCCCGGGCGAATACGCAGTATTTT. It codes for CASNWAGSRANTQYF.